Following are 13 T cell receptor beta chains from one sample sequenced in a study of OX40 agonist ivuxolimab in advanced cancers. Clones were read by immunoSEQ multiplex PCR, and TCRdb kept only the in-frame ones, dropping some. The profile shows about 150,000 clones, approximately 94% of them singletons. The specimen was CD4+ or CD8+ T cells sorted from blood, collected in a trial of the OX40 agonist ivuxolimab. The receptors were sampled from an adult with an advanced solid tumor such as melanoma, head and neck, liver or kidney cancer.

The CDR3 spells CASSPRDRDYEQYF. For the CDR3, the DNA is TGTGCCAGCAGTCCCCGGGACAGGGACTACGAGCAGTACTTC. The chain employs TRBV5-5 and TRBJ2-7; 9 positions agree with TRBD1. This CDR3 has 14 residues. Germline trimming cut 5 bases from V and 3 bases from J; bases unmatched to any gene: 6. Germline CDR1 SGHKS, CDR2 YYEKEE (reference sequence). The whole variable domain, remainder taken from reference TRBV5-5 and TRBJ2-7, is DAGVTQSPTHLIKTRGQQVTLRCSPISGHKSVSWYQQVLGQGPQFIFQYYEKEERGRGNFPDRFSARQFPNYSSELNVNALLLGDSALYLCASSPRDRDYEQYFGPGTRLTVT.

This chain connects TRBV7-6 to TRBJ2-7; D call uncertain. CDR1 is SGHVS, CDR2 FNYEAQ, per germline. The CDR3 extends over 11 amino acids. Trimming removed 4 bases from V and 7 bases from J, with 8 bases in between. CDR3 in amino acids: CASSSLKEQYF. The CDR3 region has the DNA TGTGCCAGCAGCTCCCTAAAGGAGCAGTACTTC. Full variable domain (remainder filled in from reference TRBV7-6 and TRBJ2-7): GAGVSQSPRYKVTKRGQDVALRCDPISGHVSLYWYRQALGQGPEFLTYFNYEAQQDKSGLPNDRFSAERPEGSISTLTIQRTEQRDSAMYRCASSSLKEQYFGPGTRLTVT.

This chain joins TRBV4-1 and TRBJ2-2; no clear D. The V gene lost 0 bases and the J gene lost 10 bases, with 0 bases spanning the gap. The CDR3 consists of 10 residues. Germline V lookup: CDR1 MGHRA, CDR2 YSYEKL. Here the CDR3 DNA reads TGCGCCAGCAGCCAAGAGGAGCTGTTTTTT. It yields the protein CASSQEELFF.

The chain employs TRBV7-9 and TRBJ2-7; D might be TRBD1 (6 bases). Looked up from germline, CDR1 is SEHNR and CDR2 is FQNEAQ (reference sequence). The V gene lost 4 bases and the J gene lost 6 bases, with 13 bases spanning the gap. The CDR3 contains 13 residues. The CDR3 DNA follows: TGTGCCAGCAGCTCGTGGACAGCGACCGAGCAGTACTTC. Protein product: CASSSWTATEQYF.

This chain joins TRBV2 and TRBJ1-3; D gene ambiguous. Germline CDR1 SNHLY, CDR2 FYNNEI. V lost 1 base and J 4 bases, leaving 5 bases between the germline ends. The CDR3 covers 13 residues. The CDR3 nucleotides read TGTGCCAGCAGTGAAGACAGAGGAAACACCATATATTTT. It translates to CASSEDRGNTIYF.

V and J are TRBV6-6 and TRBJ2-1; 7 bases match TRBD1. From germline, CDR1 is MNHNY and CDR2 SVGAGI (reference sequence). CDR3 length: 12 residues. V lost 11 bases and J lost 7; bases outside the gene matches: 8. CDR3 sequence reads: CASGPRGNEQFF. Written as DNA, the CDR3 is TGTGCCTCTGGCCCCAGGGGGAATGAGCAGTTCTTC.

This clone was picked up one time. J is TRBJ2-7 and V is TRBV10-1; D possibly corresponds to TRBD2 (5 bases). This CDR3 contains 13 residues. CDR1 and CDR2 from the germline V gene are WNHNN and SYGVQD (reference sequence). V lost 3 bases, J lost 3 bases, and 9 bases lay in between. CDR3 sequence reads: CASSERRDYEQYF. The CDR3 DNA is TGCGCCAGCAGTGAACGTCGGGACTACGAGCAGTACTTC.

This clone was seen once. The chain has TRBV10-3 and TRBJ2-7; 11 nucleotides align to TRBD1. The CDR3 loop spans 20 amino acids. Germline V lookup: CDR1 ENHRY, CDR2 SYGVKD. V shed 4 bases, J shed 0 bases, and the junction held 17 bases outside the gene matches. The CDR3 reads CAISASTGQGVTLSSYEQYF. In nucleotides, the CDR3 is TGTGCCATCAGTGCTTCTACGGGACAGGGGGTGACCCTAAGCTCCTACGAGCAGTACTTC.

The gene calls are TRBV5-1 and TRBJ2-5, with unresolved D. The V end lost 2 bases, the J end lost 5 bases, and 10 bases lay between the germline ends. This CDR3 region has 13 residues. Looked up from germline, CDR1 is SGHRS and CDR2 is YFSETQ. CDR3 in DNA: TGCGCCAGCAGCTTAGATGTATGGGAGACCCAGTACTTC. Translation: CASSLDVWETQYF.

J is TRBJ2-6 and V is TRBV28; D remains ambiguous. The CDR3 loop spans 16 amino acids. V lost 7 bases and J lost 0, with 13 bases in between. Germline assignment: CDR1 MDHEN and CDR2 SYDVKM. DNA for the CDR3: TGTGCCAGCACCATGGATAGGGACTCTGGGGCCAACGTCCTGACTTTC. As protein: CASTMDRDSGANVLTF.

The chain carries TRBV2 and TRBJ2-7; 10 bases agree with TRBD1. CDR3 size: 15 residues. V lost 4 bases and J lost 6; bases outside the gene matches: 9. The germline V gene has CDR1 SNHLY and CDR2 FYNNEI. The CDR3 spells CASSAGTGALGEQYF. The CDR3 bases are TGTGCCAGCAGTGCCGGGACAGGGGCGTTGGGCGAGCAGTACTTC. Filled out from reference TRBV2 and TRBJ2-7, the complete variable domain reads EPEVTQTPSHQVTQMGQEVILRCVPISNHLYFYWYRQILGQKVEFLVSFYNNEISEKSEIFDDQFSVERPDGSNFTLKIRSTKLEDSAMYFCASSAGTGALGEQYFGPGTRLTVT.

V and J are TRBV11-2 and TRBJ2-1; D unclear. The CDR3 runs to 14 residues. V lost 0 bases to trimming and J lost 9 bases, with 12 bases between them. Germline values: CDR1 SGHAT, CDR2 FQNNGV. This CDR3 reads CASSLDRQVGEQFF. CDR3 coding DNA: TGTGCCAGCAGCTTAGATCGGCAGGTCGGTGAGCAGTTCTTC.

The chain has TRBV4-1 and TRBJ1-2, with TRBD1 matching 8 bases. Trimming took 0 bases from V and 4 from J; bases not matched to a gene: 10. There are 17 residues in the CDR3. CDR1 is MGHRA, CDR2 YSYEKL, per germline. In DNA form, the CDR3 reads TGCGCCAGCAGCCAAGAATGGCGACAGGGGAATATCTATGGCTACACCTTC. The encoded protein is CASSQEWRQGNIYGYTF.